This TCR beta chain was recorded in a study of blood T cell repertoires in COVID-19. Study overall: PBMCs, B-cell-depleted T cells, or T cells provided the cDNA or gDNA that made up the material.

Each participant's cohort was designated according to participant-reported clinical history. Participants in the exposed group had met a COVID-19 case in the 2 weeks before joining the study. Per the authors' pipeline: Cell counts per sample came from amplifying reference gene primers. Produced via immunoSEQ multiplex PCR; TCRdb's table is partial and in-frame only. V, J and clone size were drawn from that table, and D and trimming were deduced from the DNA. The table lists 250,000 or so clones, approximately 90% of them singletons. This TCR was sampled from a man aged 40-50 years who had been exposed to COVID-19. The sequenced material came from PBMCs or T cells enriched from blood (not recorded which).

CDR3 region: CAAYGYGYTF. The CDR3, as DNA: TGTGCCGCTTACGGCTATGGCTACACCTTC. The genes are TRBV7-3 and TRBJ1-2; no reliable D call. The CDR3 is 10 amino acids. Deletions cut 11 bases from V and 4 bases from J, with 8 bases between. Per germline, CDR1 SGHTA and CDR2 FQGTGA. Based on the CDR3 plus reference TRBV7-3 and TRBJ1-2, the full variable domain is GAGVSQTPSNKVTEKGKYVELRCDPISGHTALYWYRQSLGQGPEFLIYFQGTGAADDSGLPNDRFFAVRPEGSVSTLKIQRTERGDSAVYLCAAYGYGYTFGSGTRLTVV.